This TCR beta chain appears in the sequencing data of a study of blood T cell repertoires in COVID-19. Study at large: Samples came from the United States, Italy and Spain, spanning acute and convalescent COVID-19.

Clones were read by immunoSEQ multiplex PCR, and TCRdb kept only the in-frame ones, dropping some. In the table there are under 200,000 clones, about 86% of which are singletons. This clone was detected once. The CDR3 runs to 14 residues. Between the trimmed V and J ends, which lost 4 bases and 3 bases, there was a span of 13 bases. Germline lookup yields CDR1 SNHLY and CDR2 FYNNEI. Those who participated ranged in age from roughly 18 to 90 years and resided in 20 to 25 US areas. Specimen: PBMCs or T cells enriched from blood (not recorded which). The origin of this receptor is a woman between 40 and 50 years old in a cohort exposed to, infected with or recovered from COVID-19 (not recorded which). The V gene is TRBV2, the J gene TRBJ2-7, with D perhaps matching TRBD2 (6 bases). The CDR3 region is CASSGLAGFYEQYF. DNA for the CDR3: TGTGCCAGCAGTGGACTTGCGGGGTTCTACGAGCAGTACTTC.